Below, 24 T cell receptor beta chains from the same sample are listed, as sequenced in a study of control samples from healthy donors and cancer patients. Sequencing used immunoSEQ multiplex PCR; TCRdb keeps in-frame clones, though not all of them. The sample contains 150,000 to 200,000 clones, roughly 95% of which appear only once. Sequencing used blood. These receptors were taken from a woman aged 25 to 45 in good health.

V is TRBV6-5 and J is TRBJ2-7; D unresolved. The CDR3 extends over 14 amino acids. Trimming left V 6 bases short and J 3 bases short, with 15 bases between. The V gene's germline CDR1 is MNHEY and CDR2 SVGAGI. CDR3 sequence: CASRRTTINYEQYF. The CDR3 DNA sequence: TGTGCCAGCAGGCGAACGACCATTAACTACGAGCAGTACTTC.

This chain connects TRBV5-6 to TRBJ1-5; D not resolved. CDR1 is SGHDT and CDR2 is YYEEEE in the germline V gene. V was shortened by 4 bases and J by 7 bases, with 12 bases between the two germline ends. The CDR3 totals 13 residues. CDR3 bases: TGTGCCAGCAGCCCCTGGGGTGGGCAGCCCCAGCATTTT. Protein product: CASSPWGGQPQHF.

The chain has TRBV6-6 and TRBJ1-5; D is perhaps TRBD1 (5 bases). Germline V lookup: CDR1 MNHNY, CDR2 SVGAGI (reference sequence). Between the trimmed V and J ends, which lost 0 bases and 4 bases, there was a span of 10 bases. The CDR3 loop spans 15 amino acids. The CDR3 DNA reads TGTGCCAGCAGTTACTCACGGTCAGGGAATCAGCCCCAGCATTTT. It yields the protein CASSYSRSGNQPQHF.

This chain links TRBV12-3 or TRBV12-4 with TRBJ2-5; 7 nucleotides line up with TRBD1. V lost 6 bases and J lost 5; bases outside the gene matches: 6. The CDR3 has 13 residues. The CDR3 nucleotides are TGTGCCAGCAGAGCCGGGACAGTGGAGACCCAGTACTTC. It translates to CASRAGTVETQYF.

This chain uses TRBV6-1 with TRBJ2-3; the match to TRBD2 covers 9 bases. CDR1 is MNHNS, CDR2 SASEGT, per germline. V shed 2 bases, J shed 3 bases, and the junction held 9 bases outside the gene matches. There are 17 residues in the CDR3. The CDR3 nucleotides are TGTGCCAGCAGTGAATTGGAAGCGGGGGGTGTGACAGATACGCAGTATTTT. As protein: CASSELEAGGVTDTQYF.

The chain combines TRBV11-2 with TRBJ1-5; a possible D gene is TRBD1 (5 bases). V was pared by 1 base and J by 7 bases, with 14 bases between. Germline V lookup: CDR1 SGHAT, CDR2 FQNNGV. The CDR3 runs to 15 residues. The CDR3 region is CASSLAAGSNQPQHF. The CDR3 region has the DNA TGTGCCAGCAGCTTAGCGGCAGGGTCGAACCAGCCCCAGCATTTT.

The genes are TRBV18 and TRBJ2-3; D remains ambiguous. This CDR3 has 14 residues. From germline, CDR1 is KGHSH and CDR2 LQKENI. Trimming stripped 3 bases from V and 2 bases from J, with 9 bases between. The DNA for the CDR3 is TGTGCCAGCTCACCCCGGCCGGCCACAGATACGCAGTATTTT. This encodes CASSPRPATDTQYF.

Worth noting for this clone: This sample also contains other DNA sequences that code for the same CDR3. The gene calls are TRBV6-4 and TRBJ2-1, with TRBD2 matching over 7 bases. J was trimmed by 1 base and V by 2 bases; bases with no gene match: 2. This CDR3 has 15 amino acids. In germline, CDR1 is MRHNA, CDR2 SNTAGT. As DNA, the CDR3 is TGTGCCAGCAGTGACGGAGCGGGGTCCTACAATGAGCAGTTCTTC. Its translation: CASSDGAGSYNEQFF.

The chain is built from TRBV3-1 (or the pseudogene TRBV3-2) and TRBJ2-6; D remains ambiguous. Germline V gene data show CDR1 as LGHDT and CDR2 as YNNKEL (reference sequence). The CDR3 totals 12 residues. The V and J ends lost 8 bases and 2 bases respectively, with 4 bases between them. The CDR3 nucleotides are TGTGCCAGCCAAACTGGGGCCAACGTCCTGACTTTC. It codes for CASQTGANVLTF.

The gene calls are TRBV12-5 and TRBJ1-2; D possibly corresponds to TRBD1 (6 bases). The V gene lost 6 bases and the J gene lost 4 bases, with 12 bases spanning the gap. The CDR3 is 13 residues long. Germline CDR1 reads LGHNT; CDR2 reads FRNRAP. The CDR3 nucleotides are TGTGCTAGTGGCAACAGGGTTGGCTATGGCTACACCTTC. Its translation is CASGNRVGYGYTF.

This chain connects TRBV4-1 to TRBJ2-2, with 8 bases fitting TRBD1. This CDR3 has 14 amino acids. Germline values: CDR1 MGHRA, CDR2 YSYEKL. V shed 5 bases and J 2 bases; nucleotides not matched to a gene: 1. CDR3 nucleotide sequence: TGCGCCAGCAGCGACAGGGGTAACACCGGGGAGCTGTTTTTT. Translation: CASSDRGNTGELFF.

This chain links TRBV4-1 with TRBJ2-5; D unclear. V was shortened by 1 base and J by 5 bases, with 8 bases between the two germline ends. CDR1 and CDR2 (germline): MGHRA, YSYEKL. There are 13 residues in the CDR3. CDR3 loop: CASSQGVRETQYF. CDR3 DNA sequence: TGCGCCAGCAGCCAAGGAGTTAGGGAGACCCAGTACTTC.

The chain joins TRBV11-2 to TRBJ2-1; 13 bases line up with TRBD2. Germline V gene lookup returns CDR1 SGHAT and CDR2 FQNNGV. J lost 9 bases, V lost 1 base, and 3 bases had no gene match. There are 15 residues in the CDR3. The CDR3 loop is CASSLGLAGGTEQFF. In nucleotides, the CDR3 is TGTGCCAGCAGCTTAGGACTAGCGGGGGGCACTGAGCAGTTCTTC.

The chain is built from TRBV29-1 and TRBJ1-4, with D possibly TRBD1 on 5 matching bases. Germline V gene sequence: CDR1 SQVTM, CDR2 ANQGSEA. V lost 4 bases to trimming and J lost 0 bases, with 9 bases between them. This CDR3 region has 14 residues. The CDR3 coding sequence is TGCAGCGTTGGACAGTCCGCAACTAATGAAAAACTGTTTTTT. This codes for CSVGQSATNEKLFF.

The chain uses TRBV29-1 and TRBJ1-2; D is uncertain. CDR3 length equals 17 residues. V gave up 6 bases and J gave up 5 bases, with 28 bases separating them. Per the germline V gene, CDR1 is SQVTM and CDR2 is ANQGSEA. The CDR3 region is CSVDRPLSPTTEYGYTF. CDR3 DNA sequence: TGCAGCGTCGACCGACCCCTGTCGCCCACGACGGAGTATGGCTACACCTTC.

V usage is TRBV6-4 and J usage is TRBJ2-2, with unresolved D. This CDR3 comprises 16 residues. Trimming stripped 0 bases from V and 0 bases from J, with 8 bases between. CDR1 MRHNA and CDR2 SNTAGT come from the germline V gene. Here the CDR3 DNA reads TGTGCCAGCAGTGACTCGGCTAACGCGAACACCGGGGAGCTGTTTTTT. Translation gives CASSDSANANTGELFF.

The V gene is TRBV6-5, the J gene TRBJ2-3, with 8 positions matching TRBD1. The germline V gene has CDR1 MNHEY and CDR2 SVGAGI. This CDR3 is 15 amino acids long. V gave up 5 bases and J gave up 2 bases; unmatched junction bases: 6. CDR3 in DNA: TGTGCCAGCAGTATGACAGGGGCCAACACAGATACGCAGTATTTT. It codes for CASSMTGANTDTQYF.

This rearrangement joins TRBV18 to TRBJ2-1; 10 bases line up with TRBD1. Germline V lookup: CDR1 KGHSH, CDR2 LQKENI. Trimming removed 6 bases from V and 8 bases from J; junction bases left unmatched: 7. The CDR3 sequence is 14 residues long. The CDR3 DNA sequence: TGTGCCAGCTCCCTAGACAGGGGGCCGGATGAGCAGTTCTTC. Its protein is CASSLDRGPDEQFF.

J is TRBJ2-7 and V is TRBV7-2; unclear D gene. V lost 5 bases and J 0 bases, leaving 11 bases between the germline ends. The germline CDR1 and CDR2 sequences are SGHTA and FQGNSA. This CDR3 is 14 amino acids long. This chain's CDR3 is CASSARRNSYEQYF. DNA of the CDR3: TGTGCCAGCAGCGCGAGACGGAACTCCTACGAGCAGTACTTC.

The V call is TRBV7-9, the J call TRBJ2-7; 8 bases are shared with TRBD1. CDR1 and CDR2 (germline): SEHNR, FQNEAQ (reference sequence). V lost 5 bases to trimming and J lost 3 bases; unmatched junction nucleotides: 6. This CDR3 has 14 residues. The CDR3 sequence is CASSPSDRDYEQYF. The CDR3 DNA reads as TGTGCCAGCAGCCCGTCGGACAGGGACTACGAGCAGTACTTC.

The J gene is TRBJ1-2, the V gene TRBV6-1; D unclear. This CDR3 has 10 amino acids. Trimming shortened V by 2 bases and J by 8 bases, and 3 bases separated the two germline ends. Per the germline V gene, CDR1 is MNHNS and CDR2 is SASEGT. CDR3 protein: CASSESGYTF. The CDR3 DNA reads TGTGCCAGCAGTGAATCAGGCTACACCTTC.

The CDR3 here is CASSYRQGEETQYF. The DNA of the CDR3 is TGCGCCAGCAGCTACAGACAGGGAGAAGAGACCCAGTACTTC. The V gene is TRBV4-1, the J gene TRBJ2-5, with TRBD1 matching 7 bases. J lost 3 bases, V lost 5 bases, and 6 bases had no gene match. This CDR3 is built from 14 residues. The V gene's germline CDR1 is MGHRA and CDR2 YSYEKL.

The chain combines TRBV25-1 with TRBJ2-1, with D uncertain. Per the germline V gene, CDR1 is MGHDK and CDR2 is SYGVNS. This CDR3 comprises 16 residues. Trimming removed 3 bases from V and 7 bases from J, with 19 bases in between. CDR3 nucleotide sequence: TGTGCCAGCAGTGACACACTTCTGGGGATTGGGAATGAGCAGTTCTTC. Amino acid sequence: CASSDTLLGIGNEQFF.

The chain uses TRBV19 and TRBJ2-3; D assignment may be TRBD1 or TRBD2 (6 bases each). Per germline, CDR1 LNHDA and CDR2 SQIVND (reference sequence). V lost 5 bases, J lost 0 bases, and 18 bases lay in between. The CDR3 loop spans 17 amino acids. The CDR3: CASSEGVGGISTDTQYF. In DNA form, the CDR3 reads TGTGCCAGTAGTGAGGGGGTAGGAGGGATCAGCACAGATACGCAGTATTTT.